This passage covers 28 T cell receptor beta chains from one sample sequenced in a study of OX40 agonist ivuxolimab in advanced cancers. Sequencing used immunoSEQ multiplex PCR; TCRdb keeps in-frame clones, though not all of them. The profile shows more than 65,000 clones, less than 95% of them singletons. The material was CD4+ or CD8+ T cells sorted from blood, obtained in a trial of the OX40 agonist ivuxolimab. These receptors came from an adult with an advanced solid tumor such as melanoma, head and neck, liver or kidney cancer.

The V gene is TRBV6-5, the J gene TRBJ2-1; 10 nucleotides match TRBD2. Germline assignment: CDR1 MNHEY and CDR2 SVGAGI. V was pared by 2 bases and J by 6 bases, with 4 bases of the junction left unmatched. The CDR3 consists of 15 residues. The CDR3 is CASSYSGRGLNEQFF. CDR3 in DNA: TGTGCCAGCAGTTACAGCGGGAGGGGACTCAATGAGCAGTTCTTC.

The CDR3 DNA follows: TGTGCCAGCACCTCGGGACTATCCTACGAGCAGTACTTC. Protein sequence: CASTSGLSYEQYF. The V and J genes are TRBV7-9 and TRBJ2-7; 7 nucleotides agree with TRBD2. Trimming at V came to 7 bases and at J to 1 base, leaving 4 bases not matched to a gene. CDR3 length equals 13 residues. Germline V CDR1 and CDR2: SEHNR, FQNEAQ (reference sequence).

The chain is built from TRBV7-2 and TRBJ1-1; D gene uncertain. CDR3 length: 13 amino acids. Germline lookup yields CDR1 SGHTA and CDR2 FQGNSA. The V end lost 1 base, the J end lost 1 base, and 4 bases lay between the germline ends. DNA for the CDR3: TGTGCCAGCAGCTTAGACCAGAACACTGAAGCTTTCTTT. This encodes CASSLDQNTEAFF.

The chain links TRBV28 to TRBJ1-5; 8 bases agree with TRBD1. There are 13 residues in the CDR3. The V segment lost 7 bases and the J segment 5 bases; nucleotides outside the gene matches: 4. CDR1 and CDR2 from the germline V gene are MDHEN and SYDVKM. The CDR3 region has the DNA TGTGCCAGCATGGACAGGGACGATCAGCCCCAGCATTTT. This sequence encodes CASMDRDDQPQHF. Combining the CDR3 with reference TRBV28 and TRBJ1-5 gives the whole variable domain DVKVTQSSRYLVKRTGEKVFLECVQDMDHENMFWYRQDPGLGLRLIYFSYDVKMKEKGDIPEGYSVSREKKERFSLILESASTNQTSMYLCASMDRDDQPQHFGDGTRLSIL.

This chain joins TRBV18 and TRBJ2-5, with D hard to call. V was cut by 2 bases and J by 5 bases, with 9 bases left in between. Per germline, CDR1 KGHSH and CDR2 LQKENI. The CDR3 length is 13 residues. CDR3 sequence (DNA): TGTGCCAGCTCACCAAACGACGGGGAGACCCAGTACTTC. It codes for CASSPNDGETQYF.

The chain links TRBV28 to TRBJ2-5, with 9 bases lining up with TRBD1. CDR3 length: 16 residues. J gave up 7 bases and V 5 bases, and 14 bases lay outside the gene matches. The germline gives CDR1 MDHEN, CDR2 SYDVKM. The CDR3 region has the DNA TGTGCCAGCAGTCACCCTGGCACAGGGGGCTATGGGACCCAGTACTTC. Protein product: CASSHPGTGGYGTQYF.

The gene calls are TRBV18 and TRBJ1-2; D is unresolved. V lost 3 bases to trimming and J lost 8 bases, with 13 bases between them. The germline V gene encodes CDR1 KGHSH and CDR2 LQKENI. The CDR3 is made up of 13 amino acids. For the CDR3, the DNA is TGTGCCAGCTCACCGGGCCTCGACTCGGGCTACACCTTC. Its translation: CASSPGLDSGYTF. The whole variable domain, filled in from reference TRBV18 and TRBJ1-2, reads NAGVMQNPRHLVRRRGQEARLRCSPMKGHSHVYWYRQLPEEGLKFMVYLQKENIIDESGMPKERFSAEFPKEGPSILRIQQVVRGDSAAYFCASSPGLDSGYTFGSGTRLTVV.

This sequence joins TRBV11-3 and TRBJ2-1; D is uncertain. The V end lost 0 bases, the J end lost 0 bases, and 6 bases lay between the germline ends. Germline CDR1 and CDR2: SGHNT and YENEEA. The CDR3 is 15 amino acids. CDR3 sequence reads: CASSLDWTSYNEQFF. In DNA, the CDR3 is TGTGCCAGCAGCTTAGACTGGACCTCCTACAATGAGCAGTTCTTC.

This sequence joins TRBV5-4 and TRBJ2-2; 8 positions agree with TRBD2. With V trimmed by 5 bases and J by 6 bases, 9 bases remained unmatched. Germline CDR1 and CDR2: SGHNT and YYREEE (reference sequence). The CDR3 extends over 15 amino acids. For the CDR3, the DNA is TGTGCCAGCAGAAATAGCGGGGTCAGGGCCGGGGAGCTGTTTTTT. Its protein is CASRNSGVRAGELFF.

The chain couples TRBV30 to TRBJ1-1; D uncertain. Per the germline V gene, CDR1 is GTSNPN and CDR2 is SVGIG (reference sequence). Trimming pared 5 bases from V and 1 base from J, leaving 14 bases between. This CDR3 comprises 14 residues. CDR3: CAWGRAVKNTEAFF. In DNA, the CDR3 is TGTGCCTGGGGGCGGGCGGTGAAGAACACTGAAGCTTTCTTT.

This clone has only one observation. The rearrangement uses TRBV6-6 and TRBJ2-3, with D possibly being TRBD2 (5 bases). In germline, CDR1 is MNHNY, CDR2 SVGAGI (reference sequence). The CDR3 has 13 amino acids. V lost 7 bases and J lost 2, with 10 bases in between. CDR3 loop: CASTRTYTDTQYF. The CDR3, as DNA: TGTGCCAGCACCCGGACTTACACAGATACGCAGTATTTT.

The CDR3 bases are TGTGCCAGCATCACTTCCGGGGCGGGGAGGGTTTACAATGAGCAGTTCTTC. Protein product: CASITSGAGRVYNEQFF. J is TRBJ2-1 and V is TRBV28, with 7 positions matching TRBD2. The V gene end was trimmed by 7 bases and the J gene end by 4 bases; junction bases not matched to a gene: 16. Germline CDR1 and CDR2: MDHEN and SYDVKM. The CDR3 loop spans 17 amino acids.

This rearrangement joins TRBV5-1 to TRBJ1-2; 9 positions agree with TRBD1. Trimming removed 6 bases from V and 5 bases from J; junction bases left unmatched: 2. The CDR3 extends over 12 amino acids. Germline assignment: CDR1 SGHRS and CDR2 YFSETQ. CDR3 in DNA: TGCGCCAGCACGGGACAGGGTTATGGCTACACCTTC. It translates to CASTGQGYGYTF.

V gene TRBV7-9 combines with J gene TRBJ2-2; the D gene is possibly TRBD1 (6 bases). Trimming pared 1 base from V and 7 bases from J, leaving 13 bases between. The CDR3 has 15 residues. Germline-derived CDR1 and CDR2 are SEHNR and FQNEAQ (reference sequence). CDR3 nucleotide sequence: TGTGCCAGCAGCTTAGAGGGGGATCCTGGCGGGGAGCTGTTTTTT. Translation: CASSLEGDPGGELFF.

This rearrangement joins TRBV15 to TRBJ1-1, with D possibly TRBD1 on 6 matching bases. Germline V lookup: CDR1 LNHNV, CDR2 YYDKDF (reference sequence). The CDR3 loop spans 17 amino acids. V was shortened by 0 bases and J by 2 bases, with 16 bases between the two germline ends. The CDR3, as DNA: TGTGCCACCAGCAGAGATCGGGTAGGACAGACCAACACTGAAGCTTTCTTT. Amino acid sequence: CATSRDRVGQTNTEAFF.

This chain links TRBV5-1 with TRBJ2-1; 10 bases map to TRBD2. Unmatched junction bases numbered 9, after V lost 3 bases and J lost 9 bases. Germline CDR1 reads SGHRS; CDR2 reads YFSETQ. This CDR3 has 15 residues. The CDR3 coding sequence is TGCGCCAGCAGCTCGTCGGGGCTAGCGGGGGTTGAGCAGTTCTTC. Translated: CASSSSGLAGVEQFF.

V is TRBV9 and J is TRBJ1-2; maybe TRBD1 (5 bases). CDR3 length equals 14 residues. Looked up from germline, CDR1 is SGDLS and CDR2 is YYNGEE. The V end lost 0 bases, the J end lost 4 bases, and 10 bases lay between the germline ends. The CDR3 bases are TGTGCCAGCAGCGTAGCAGACGGGACCTATGGCTACACCTTC. It is translated as CASSVADGTYGYTF.

V and J are TRBV7-8 and TRBJ2-7; the D call may be TRBD1 or TRBD2 (5 bases each). The CDR3 sequence is 14 residues long. Trimming shortened V by 2 bases and J by 12 bases, and 20 bases separated the two germline ends. Germline V lookup: CDR1 SGHVS, CDR2 FQNEAQ. As DNA, the CDR3 is TGTGCCAGCAGCTTAACCCGGGACCGAGCATCCCCGTACTTC. It is translated as CASSLTRDRASPYF.

V gene TRBV9 combines with J gene TRBJ2-1, with 9 positions matching TRBD1. The germline V gene has CDR1 SGDLS and CDR2 YYNGEE. This CDR3 has 16 residues. With V trimmed by 3 bases and J by 1 base, 5 bases remained unmatched. The DNA for the CDR3 is TGTGCCAGCAGCGGAGGGACAGGGATTTCCTACAATGAGCAGTTCTTC. It is translated as CASSGGTGISYNEQFF.

This chain uses TRBV6-1 with TRBJ2-5, with D hard to call. Trimming left V 3 bases short and J 1 base short, with 12 bases between. Germline V CDR1 and CDR2: MNHNS, SASEGT. CDR3 length: 15 amino acids. CDR3 loop: CASSDGQEFQETQYF. The CDR3 nucleotides read TGTGCCAGCAGTGATGGCCAGGAATTCCAAGAGACCCAGTACTTC.

The V call is TRBV30, the J call TRBJ1-2, with 8 nucleotides matching TRBD1. The CDR3 sequence is 13 residues long. Trimming at V came to 0 bases and at J to 7 bases, leaving 4 bases not matched to a gene. Germline V gives CDR1 GTSNPN, CDR2 SVGIG (reference sequence). In DNA form, the CDR3 reads TGTGCCTGGAGTGTACAGGGGGGAGGTGGCTACACCTTC. Translation: CAWSVQGGGGYTF. Supplemented by reference TRBV30 and TRBJ1-2, the full variable domain reads SQTIHQWPATLVQPVGSPLSLECTVEGTSNPNLYWYRQAAGRGLQLLFYSVGIGQISSEVPQNLSASRPQDRQFILSSKKLLLSDSGFYLCAWSVQGGGGYTFGSGTRLTVV.

V and J are TRBV15 and TRBJ2-3; D possibly corresponds to TRBD1 (5 bases). Trimming took 3 bases from V and 1 from J, leaving 8 bases between them. Germline values: CDR1 LNHNV, CDR2 YYDKDF (reference sequence). The CDR3 has 14 residues. The CDR3 is CATSSGAGTDTQYF. In nucleotides, the CDR3 is TGTGCCACCAGCAGTGGGGCCGGCACAGATACGCAGTATTTT.

This clone has a handful of counts. The J gene is TRBJ2-7, the V gene TRBV5-6, with D possibly TRBD1 on 6 matching bases. Looked up from germline, CDR1 is SGHDT and CDR2 is YYEEEE. V was cut by 0 bases and J by 1 base, with 8 bases left in between. The CDR3 has 14 residues. CDR3 in amino acids: CASSLGGQSYEQYF. DNA for the CDR3: TGTGCCAGCAGCTTGGGGGGGCAGTCCTACGAGCAGTACTTC. Looking up the rest from reference TRBV5-6 and TRBJ2-7 gives the full variable domain: DAGVTQSPTHLIKTRGQQVTLRCSPKSGHDTVSWYQQALGQGPQFIFQYYEEEERQRGNFPDRFSGHQFPNYSSELNVNALLLGDSALYLCASSLGGQSYEQYFGPGTRLTVT.

The chain uses TRBV27 and TRBJ1-2, with 8 bases fitting TRBD1. V lost 6 bases and J lost 8; bases outside the gene matches: 17. The CDR3 contains 16 residues. Germline CDR1 MNHEY, CDR2 SMNVEV (reference sequence). The CDR3 nucleotides read TGTGCCAGCAGCGACACTGTCCGACAGGGGAGTAGGGGCTACACCTTC. It is translated as CASSDTVRQGSRGYTF.

The CDR3 sequence is CASSQVRAYNEQFF. CDR3 nucleotide sequence: TGTGCCAGCAGCCAAGTCAGGGCGTACAATGAGCAGTTCTTC. This chain connects TRBV14 to TRBJ2-1, with D possibly TRBD1 on 5 matching bases. V dropped 1 base and J dropped 4 bases, with 8 bases sitting between them. This CDR3 spans 14 amino acids. Germline lookup yields CDR1 SGHDN and CDR2 FVKESK.

The chain couples TRBV5-1 to TRBJ2-5; 9 positions agree with TRBD1. Trimming removed 1 base from V and 5 bases from J; junction bases left unmatched: 6. The germline V gene has CDR1 SGHRS and CDR2 YFSETQ. This CDR3 is built from 15 residues. The DNA for the CDR3 is TGCGCCAGCAGCTTGAACAGGGGGCTTAGCGAGACCCAGTACTTC. It yields the protein CASSLNRGLSETQYF.

The chain carries TRBV5-1 and TRBJ2-5; D perhaps matches TRBD1 (6 bases). The CDR3 loop spans 14 amino acids. From germline, CDR1 is SGHRS and CDR2 YFSETQ. Trimming stripped 4 bases from V and 4 bases from J, with 14 bases between. CDR3 amino acids: CASSPTTGPETQYF. CDR3 in DNA: TGCGCCAGCAGCCCCACGACAGGTCCAGAGACCCAGTACTTC.

The V and J genes are TRBV5-1 and TRBJ2-1; TRBD1 might be the D (6 bases). Deletions cut 0 bases from V and 0 bases from J, with 10 bases between. The CDR3 runs to 16 residues. CDR1 is SGHRS, CDR2 YFSETQ, per germline. Written as DNA, the CDR3 is TGCGCCAGCAGCTTGGCCGGACAGAGCTCCTACAATGAGCAGTTCTTC. This encodes CASSLAGQSSYNEQFF.